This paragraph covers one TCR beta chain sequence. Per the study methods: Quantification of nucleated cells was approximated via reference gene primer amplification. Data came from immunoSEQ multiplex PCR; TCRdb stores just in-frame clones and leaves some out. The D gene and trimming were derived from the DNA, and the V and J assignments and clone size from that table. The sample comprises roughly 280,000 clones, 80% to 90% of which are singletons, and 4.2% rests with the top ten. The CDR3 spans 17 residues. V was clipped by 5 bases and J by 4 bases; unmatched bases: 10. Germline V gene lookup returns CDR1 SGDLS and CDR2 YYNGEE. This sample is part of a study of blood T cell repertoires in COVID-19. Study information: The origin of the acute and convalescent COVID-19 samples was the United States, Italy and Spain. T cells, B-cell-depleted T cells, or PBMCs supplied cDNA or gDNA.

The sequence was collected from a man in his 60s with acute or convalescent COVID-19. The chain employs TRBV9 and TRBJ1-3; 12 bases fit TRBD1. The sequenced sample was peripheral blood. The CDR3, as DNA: TGTGCCAGCAGTGAAGGGGACAGGGGGCAATCGGGAAACACCATATATTTT. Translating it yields CASSEGDRGQSGNTIYF.